This T cell receptor beta chain comes out of a study of blood T cell repertoires in COVID-19. The protocol was immunoSEQ multiplex PCR, while the TCRdb copy is restricted to in-frame clones and leaves out a portion. The sample shows about 210,000 clones, around 85% of them seen only once. Trimming removed 1 base from V and 0 bases from J, with 9 bases in between. Germline CDR1 is MNHEY and CDR2 is SMNVEV (reference sequence). This CDR3 region has 15 residues. This receptor was taken from a woman in her 70s with acute or convalescent COVID-19. Sequencing was done on a sample of peripheral blood. The rearrangement links TRBV27 to TRBJ1-2; D uncertain. The CDR3 is CASSLFGGANYGYTF. Written as DNA, the CDR3 is TGTGCCAGCAGTTTATTCGGTGGAGCTAACTATGGCTACACCTTC.